This T cell receptor beta chain originates from a study of T cells in Graves' hyperthyroidism and ophthalmopathy. The overall study: It was at initial diagnosis, before any treatment, that peripheral blood was collected.

V shed 6 bases, J shed 4 bases, and the junction held 10 bases outside the gene matches. This CDR3 spans 15 amino acids. Germline CDR1 MNHEY, CDR2 SMNVEV (reference sequence). Graves' hyperthyroidism without ophthalmopathy progression within 18 months was termed stable. This clonotype was seen only a few times. TCR beta CDR3 regions were amplified from RNA. Initially, a first-round RT-PCR of the TCR CDR3 employed the HTBI primer set. TCRdb re-called the multiplex PCR reads with MiXCR, one entry per CDR3 protein. The repertoire consists of around 350,000 distinct CDR3 sequences, with about a fifth occurring once and the leading ten covering around 3.4%.

The specimen was blood. This sequence originates from a woman younger than 35 with Graves' hyperthyroidism. The chain combines TRBV27 with TRBJ1-2; 8 positions match TRBD1. The CDR3 loop reads CASRRTGPKGYGYTF. DNA for the CDR3: TGTGCCAGCAGACGGACAGGGCCCAAGGGCTATGGCTACACCTTC.